This T cell receptor beta chain was captured in a study of blood T cell repertoires in COVID-19. Looking at the study overall: Collection of acute and convalescent COVID-19 samples took place in the United States, Italy and Spain. The analysed material was cDNA or gDNA that came from T cells, B-cell-depleted T cells, or PBMCs.

TCRdb's copy holds only in-frame clones and misses some; the assay was immunoSEQ multiplex PCR. The sample consists of fewer than 250,000 clones, less than 85% of them appearing once. With 1 base clipped from V and 2 bases from J, the junction kept 4 bases outside the gene matches. The CDR3 contains 16 residues. The germline CDR1 and CDR2 sequences are SGHRS and YFSETQ. Sequencing was done on a sample of peripheral blood. The chain uses TRBV5-1 and TRBJ2-5; TRBD1 aligns across 11 bases. The clonotype was recovered from a woman aged 70-85 years with active or convalescent COVID-19. Here the CDR3 DNA reads TGCGCCAGCAGCTTGTTGCGGGACAGGGGGCAAGAGACCCAGTACTTC. Its translation is CASSLLRDRGQETQYF. Based on the CDR3 plus reference TRBV5-1 and TRBJ2-5, the full variable domain is KAGVTQTPRYLIKTRGQQVTLSCSPISGHRSVSWYQQTPGQGLQFLFEYFSETQRNKGNFPGRFSGRQFSNSRSEMNVSTLELGDSALYLCASSLLRDRGQETQYFGPGTRLLVL.